This is a list of T cell receptor beta chains from one sample in a study of blood T cell repertoires in COVID-19. Assay used: immunoSEQ multiplex PCR; TCRdb lists only in-frame clones, some missing. This table holds under 200,000 clones, approximately 83% found once. What was sequenced was peripheral blood. The receptors here all came from a man in his 60s with acute or convalescent COVID-19. CDR3s include the opening cysteine and the closing phenylalanine or tryptophan. A D gene is named only where the DNA matches it firmly.

>TRBV14|NA
CASSQDGGETQYF
>TRBV14|NA
CASSQQGHF
>TRBV12-3/TRBV12-4|NA
CASSLGLEAFF
>TRBV10-3|TRBD2
CAIRGTSGTDTQYF
>TRBV28|NA
CASSPGGAGNTIYF
>TRBV29-1|NA
CSVRTYPMNTEAFF
>TRBV5-4|TRBD2
CASSLRTSGSSYEQYF
>TRBV10-3|NA
CAISGSETNEKLFF
>TRBV24-1|TRBD2
CATSDNSGKGTDTQYF
>TRBV27|NA
CASTPSPGKYYGDEQFF
>TRBV11-2|NA
CASSLARGLDTGELFF
>TRBV2|NA
CASSVGRAYGYTF
>TRBV9|NA
CASSGGAVVKNIQYF
>TRBV28|NA
CASTGQTTGELFF
>TRBV21-1|NA
CASSKEVDKNTEAFF
>TRBV7-8|NA
CASSPTGWRAVNQPQHF
>TRBV30|NA
CAGGDTEAFF
>TRBV27|NA
CASSLYAWTSQAGYGYTF
>TRBV29-1|NA
CSVARGDEQYF
>TRBV10-3|TRBD1
CATDLGQGTRGYTF
>TRBV5-1|NA
CASSLGSSSYNSPLHF
>TRBV28|NA
CASSFIPQGWKETQYF
>TRBV4-2|NA
CASSQGSQTGYNYGYTF
>TRBV6-6|NA
CASRQGAQETQYF
>TRBV6-1|TRBD1
CASRLGTGQETQYF
>TRBV6-5|NA
CASSYVAPYNEQFF
>TRBV30|TRBD2
CAWSGLAGALNTGELFF
>TRBV5-1|NA
CASSLVGSGTYNEQFF
>TRBV2|NA
CASDLNTEAFF
>TRBV28|NA
CASSLAGYQPQHF
>TRBV28|NA
CASSLERPPYEQYF
>TRBV4-2|TRBD1
CASSQERGRNTIYF
>TRBV28|TRBD1
CASRTGTGWVYEQYF
>TRBV6-5|NA
CASSYSPTNEKLFF
>TRBV30|TRBD1
CAGSPTGGYQETQYF
>TRBV2|TRBD1
CASSGDSANQPQHF
>TRBV5-1|NA
CASSLVGSSGNTIYF
>TRBV11-2|NA
CASSLDRITYEQYF
>TRBV6-6|NA
CASSFYAAYEQYF
>TRBV7-3|NA
CASSLMAPGSGANVLTF
>TRBV5-1|TRBD1
CASSFPPGQGTYEQYF
>TRBV27|NA
CASGTPYTFYNEQFF
>TRBV19|NA
CASSRVNTEAFF
>TRBV27|TRBD2
CASSPQRGRVTQYF
>TRBV15|TRBD1
CATSYGQGIYGYTF
>TRBV30|NA
CAWSYLPGNEKLFF
>TRBV7-2|NA
CASSLSGAPNTEAFF
>TRBV2|NA
CASSEYGRNGELFF